This T cell receptor (beta chain) was found in a study of T cell responses to AZD1222 COVID-19 vaccine. The table came from immunoSEQ multiplex PCR; TCRdb's copy has only in-frame clones and leaves some out. The table shows 150,000 or so clones, with about 92% occurring only once. This sample comprised peripheral blood, obtained 28 days after the second AZD1222 dose. This TCR was recovered from an adult who received the AZD1222 COVID-19 vaccine.

CDR3 residues: CATSDNPDRTGAGNTIYF. The CDR3 DNA reads TGTGCCACCAGTGATAATCCGGACAGGACGGGGGCTGGAAACACCATATATTTT. The genes are TRBV24-1 and TRBJ1-3, with TRBD1 identical over 7 bases. This CDR3 has 18 amino acids. The trim removed 3 bases at V and 2 bases at J, leaving 12 bases unmatched. The germline gives CDR1 KGHDR, CDR2 SFDVKD.